This record covers a single T cell receptor (beta chain). The source of the sample is a study of blood T cell repertoires in COVID-19. In the study overall: T cells, B-cell-depleted T cells, or PBMCs supplied cDNA or gDNA.

Across 20 to 25 US areas, participants ranged in age from about 18 to 90 years. Clinical histories supplied by participants themselves formed the basis of cohort assignment. Generated by immunoSEQ multiplex PCR, the TCRdb table keeps only in-frame clones and is missing some. Of 400,000 to 500,000 clones listed, 70% to 90% are singletons. Sequencing was carried out using PBMCs or T cells enriched from blood (not recorded which). The receptor's source is a woman in her late teens or twenties who had been exposed to COVID-19.

The CDR3 region has the DNA TGTGCCAGCAGCCCTGGGGCAGGGGGGAACACCGGGGAGCTGTTTTTT. Its protein product is CASSPGAGGNTGELFF. This chain joins TRBV7-7 and TRBJ2-2, with TRBD1 matching over 7 bases. Germline loops: CDR1 SSHAT, CDR2 FNYEAQ (reference sequence). This CDR3 has 16 residues. After removal of 5 bases from V and 1 base from J, the junction contained 7 bases not matched to a gene.